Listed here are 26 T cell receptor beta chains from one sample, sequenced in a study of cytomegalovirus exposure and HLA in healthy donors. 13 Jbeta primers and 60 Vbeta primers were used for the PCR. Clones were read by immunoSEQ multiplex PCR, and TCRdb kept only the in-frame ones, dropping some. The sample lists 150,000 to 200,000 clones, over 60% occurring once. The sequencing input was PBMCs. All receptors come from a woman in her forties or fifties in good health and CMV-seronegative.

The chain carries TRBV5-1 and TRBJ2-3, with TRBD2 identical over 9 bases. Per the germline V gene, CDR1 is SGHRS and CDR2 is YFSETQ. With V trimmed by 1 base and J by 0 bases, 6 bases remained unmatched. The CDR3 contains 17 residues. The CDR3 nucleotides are TGCGCCAGCAGCTTGTTTTGGCTAGCGGGGAGCACAGATACGCAGTATTTT. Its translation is CASSLFWLAGSTDTQYF. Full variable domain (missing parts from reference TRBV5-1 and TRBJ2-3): KAGVTQTPRYLIKTRGQQVTLSCSPISGHRSVSWYQQTPGQGLQFLFEYFSETQRNKGNFPGRFSGRQFSNSRSEMNVSTLELGDSALYLCASSLFWLAGSTDTQYFGPGTRLTVL.

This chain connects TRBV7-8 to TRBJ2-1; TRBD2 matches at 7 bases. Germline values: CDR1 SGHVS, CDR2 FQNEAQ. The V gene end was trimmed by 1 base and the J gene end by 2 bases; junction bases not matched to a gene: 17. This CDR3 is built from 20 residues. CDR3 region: CASSLVVVVVKRETYNEQFF. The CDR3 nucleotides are TGTGCCAGCAGCTTAGTAGTAGTGGTGGTTAAGCGGGAAACCTACAATGAGCAGTTCTTC.

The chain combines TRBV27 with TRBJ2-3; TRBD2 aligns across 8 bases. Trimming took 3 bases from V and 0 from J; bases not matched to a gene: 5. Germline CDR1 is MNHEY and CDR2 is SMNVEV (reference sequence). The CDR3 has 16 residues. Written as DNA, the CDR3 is TGTGCCAGCAGTTTCTACCCTAGCGGGAGCACAGATACGCAGTATTTT. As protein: CASSFYPSGSTDTQYF.

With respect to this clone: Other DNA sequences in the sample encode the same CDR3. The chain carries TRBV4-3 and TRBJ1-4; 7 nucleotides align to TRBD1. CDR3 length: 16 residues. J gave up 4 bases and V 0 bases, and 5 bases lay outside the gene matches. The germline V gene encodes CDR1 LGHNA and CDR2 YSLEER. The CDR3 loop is CASSQDPGQFNEKLFF. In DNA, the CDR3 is TGCGCCAGCAGCCAAGACCCGGGACAGTTTAATGAAAAACTGTTTTTT.

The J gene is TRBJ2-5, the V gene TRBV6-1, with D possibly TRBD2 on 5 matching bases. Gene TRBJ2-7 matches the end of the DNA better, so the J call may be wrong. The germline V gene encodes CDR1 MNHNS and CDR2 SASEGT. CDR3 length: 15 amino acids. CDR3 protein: CASSSNVRRGYEQYF. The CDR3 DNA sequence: TGTGCCAGCAGTTCTAACGTCCGGCGCGGGTACGAGCAGTACTTC.

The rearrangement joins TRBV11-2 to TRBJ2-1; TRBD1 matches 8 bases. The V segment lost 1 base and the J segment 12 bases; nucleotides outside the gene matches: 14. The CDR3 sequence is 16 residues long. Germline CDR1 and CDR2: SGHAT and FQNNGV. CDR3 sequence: CASSLGRAGGGHGQFF. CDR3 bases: TGTGCCAGCAGCTTAGGGAGGGCAGGGGGCGGCCACGGGCAGTTCTTC.

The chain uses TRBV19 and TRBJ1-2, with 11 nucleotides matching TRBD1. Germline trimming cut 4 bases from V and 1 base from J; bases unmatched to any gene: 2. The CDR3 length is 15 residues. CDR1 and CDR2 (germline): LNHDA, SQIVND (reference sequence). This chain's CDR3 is CASSKGTGGNYGYTF. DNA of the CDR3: TGTGCCAGTAGTAAGGGGACAGGGGGTAACTATGGCTACACCTTC.

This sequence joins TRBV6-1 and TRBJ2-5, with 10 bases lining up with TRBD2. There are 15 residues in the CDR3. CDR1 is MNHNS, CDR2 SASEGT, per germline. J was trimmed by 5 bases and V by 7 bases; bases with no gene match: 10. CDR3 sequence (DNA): TGTGCCAGCAACCTAGCGGGGGCCATGATGGAGACCCAGTACTTC. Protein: CASNLAGAMMETQYF.

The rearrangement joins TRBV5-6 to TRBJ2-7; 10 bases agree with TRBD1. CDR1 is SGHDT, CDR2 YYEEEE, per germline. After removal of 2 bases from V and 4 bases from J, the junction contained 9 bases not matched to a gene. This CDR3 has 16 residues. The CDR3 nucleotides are TGTGCCAGCAGCTTCGCCGGGACAGGGGATAGGTACGAGCAGTACTTC. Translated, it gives CASSFAGTGDRYEQYF.

The chain's CDR3 is CASRSGQGLIQPQHF. The CDR3 DNA is TGTGCCAGCAGAAGCGGACAGGGCCTCATTCAGCCCCAGCATTTT. V and J are TRBV28 and TRBJ1-5, with 8 bases identical to TRBD1. Germline values: CDR1 MDHEN, CDR2 SYDVKM. V lost 6 bases and J lost 6; bases outside the gene matches: 10. The CDR3 consists of 15 residues.

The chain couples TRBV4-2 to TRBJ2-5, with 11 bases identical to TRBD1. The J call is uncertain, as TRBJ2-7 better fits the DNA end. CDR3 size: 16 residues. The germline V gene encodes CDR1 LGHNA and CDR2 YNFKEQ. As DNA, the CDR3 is TGTGCCAGCAGCCAACCGGGACAGGGGGGTCCCTACGAGCAGTACTTC. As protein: CASSQPGQGGPYEQYF.

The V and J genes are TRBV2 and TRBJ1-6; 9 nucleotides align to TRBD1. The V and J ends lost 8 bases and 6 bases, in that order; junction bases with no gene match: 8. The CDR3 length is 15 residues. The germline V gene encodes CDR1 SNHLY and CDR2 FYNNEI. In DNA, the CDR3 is TGTGCCAGCGGCCGGGACAGGGCTATTAATTCACCCCTCCACTTT. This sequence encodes CASGRDRAINSPLHF.

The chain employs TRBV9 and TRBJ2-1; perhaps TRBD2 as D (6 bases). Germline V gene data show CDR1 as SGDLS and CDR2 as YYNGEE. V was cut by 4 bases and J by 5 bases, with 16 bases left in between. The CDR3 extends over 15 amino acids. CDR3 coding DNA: TGTGCCAGCAGCCCCCTGCGGGGTGTCCACAATGAGCAGTTCTTC. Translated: CASSPLRGVHNEQFF. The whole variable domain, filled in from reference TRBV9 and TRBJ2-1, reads DSGVTQTPKHLITATGQRVTLRCSPRSGDLSVYWYQQSLDQGLQFLIQYYNGEERAKGNILERFSAQQFPDLHSELNLSSLELGDSALYFCASSPLRGVHNEQFFGPGTRLTVL.

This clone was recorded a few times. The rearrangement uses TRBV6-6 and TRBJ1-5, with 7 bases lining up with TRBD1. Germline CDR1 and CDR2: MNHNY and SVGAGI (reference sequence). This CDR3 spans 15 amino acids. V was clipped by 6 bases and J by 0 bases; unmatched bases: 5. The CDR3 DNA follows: TGTGCCAGCAGCACGGGACAGTATAGCAATCAGCCCCAGCATTTT. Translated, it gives CASSTGQYSNQPQHF.

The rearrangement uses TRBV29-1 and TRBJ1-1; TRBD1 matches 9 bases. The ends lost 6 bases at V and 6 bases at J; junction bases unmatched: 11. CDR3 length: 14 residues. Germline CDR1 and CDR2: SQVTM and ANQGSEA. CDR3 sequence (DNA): TGCAGCGTCGACTTGACAGGGGGTCGCGCTGAAGCTTTCTTT. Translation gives CSVDLTGGRAEAFF.

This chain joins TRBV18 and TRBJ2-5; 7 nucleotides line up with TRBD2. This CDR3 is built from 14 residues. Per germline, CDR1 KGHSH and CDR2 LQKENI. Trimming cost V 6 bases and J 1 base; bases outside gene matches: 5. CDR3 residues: CASSSLAGQETQYF. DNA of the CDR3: TGTGCCAGCTCTTCCTTAGCGGGCCAAGAGACCCAGTACTTC.

The CDR3: CASSIAGTGGSGEAFF. CDR3 bases: TGTGCCAGCAGTATAGCCGGGACAGGGGGCAGCGGTGAAGCTTTCTTT. V and J are TRBV28 and TRBJ1-1, with TRBD1 matching 12 bases. The CDR3 runs to 16 residues. The germline CDR1 and CDR2 sequences are MDHEN and SYDVKM. The junction had 11 bases not matched to a gene; V was cut back by 5 bases and J by 7 bases. The whole variable domain, filled in from reference TRBV28 and TRBJ1-1, reads DVKVTQSSRYLVKRTGEKVFLECVQDMDHENMFWYRQDPGLGLRLIYFSYDVKMKEKGDIPEGYSVSREKKERFSLILESASTNQTSMYLCASSIAGTGGSGEAFFGQGTRLTVV.

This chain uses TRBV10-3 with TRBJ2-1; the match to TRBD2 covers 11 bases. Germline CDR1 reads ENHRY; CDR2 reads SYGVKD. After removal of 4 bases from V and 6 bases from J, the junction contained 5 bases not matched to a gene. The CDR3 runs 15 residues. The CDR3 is CAISGGLAAPNEQFF. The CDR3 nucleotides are TGTGCCATCAGTGGGGGACTAGCGGCTCCCAATGAGCAGTTCTTC.

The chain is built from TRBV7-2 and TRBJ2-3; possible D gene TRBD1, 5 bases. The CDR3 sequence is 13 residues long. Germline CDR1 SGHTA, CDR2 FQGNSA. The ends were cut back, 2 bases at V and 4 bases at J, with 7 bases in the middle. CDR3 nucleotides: TGTGCCAGCAGCTTAAGGGGCCCAGATACGCAGTATTTT. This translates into CASSLRGPDTQYF.

The CDR3 loop reads CASSSDSRREQYF. CDR3 DNA sequence: TGCGCCAGCAGCTCGGACTCCCGTCGGGAGCAGTACTTC. The chain joins TRBV5-1 to TRBJ2-7, with D perhaps TRBD2 (5 bases). This CDR3 comprises 13 residues. V lost 3 bases and J 7 bases, leaving 14 bases between the germline ends. Germline CDR1 SGHRS, CDR2 YFSETQ.

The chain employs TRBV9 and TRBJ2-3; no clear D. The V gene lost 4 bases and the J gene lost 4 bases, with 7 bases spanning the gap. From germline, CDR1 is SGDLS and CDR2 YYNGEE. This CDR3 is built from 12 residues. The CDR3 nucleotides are TGTGCCAGCAGCCCCCGTTCAGATACGCAGTATTTT. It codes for CASSPRSDTQYF. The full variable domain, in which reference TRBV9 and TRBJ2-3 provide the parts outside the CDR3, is DSGVTQTPKHLITATGQRVTLRCSPRSGDLSVYWYQQSLDQGLQFLIQYYNGEERAKGNILERFSAQQFPDLHSELNLSSLELGDSALYFCASSPRSDTQYFGPGTRLTVL.

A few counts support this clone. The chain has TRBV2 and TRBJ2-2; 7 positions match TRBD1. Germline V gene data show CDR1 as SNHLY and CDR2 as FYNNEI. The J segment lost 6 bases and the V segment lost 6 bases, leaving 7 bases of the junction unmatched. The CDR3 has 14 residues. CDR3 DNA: TGTGCCAGCAGGCTTACAGGGGCGGCCGGGGAGCTGTTTTTT. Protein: CASRLTGAAGELFF. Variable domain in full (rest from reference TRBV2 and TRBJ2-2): EPEVTQTPSHQVTQMGQEVILRCVPISNHLYFYWYRQILGQKVEFLVSFYNNEISEKSEIFDDQFSVERPDGSNFTLKIRSTKLEDSAMYFCASRLTGAAGELFFGEGSRLTVL.

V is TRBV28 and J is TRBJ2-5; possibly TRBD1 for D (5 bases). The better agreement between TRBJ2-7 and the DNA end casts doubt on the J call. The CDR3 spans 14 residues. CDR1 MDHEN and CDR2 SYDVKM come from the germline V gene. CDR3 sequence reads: CASSYPPGYYEQYF. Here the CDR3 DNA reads TGTGCCAGCAGTTACCCCCCAGGGTACTACGAGCAGTACTTC.

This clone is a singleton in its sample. CDR3: CASTGTGTSGKREQYF. CDR3 bases: TGCGCCAGCACCGGAACCGGGACTAGCGGGAAACGCGAGCAGTACTTC. The V call is TRBV5-1, the J call TRBJ2-7, with TRBD2 identical over 13 bases. The germline CDR1 and CDR2 sequences are SGHRS and YFSETQ. The V segment lost 6 bases and the J segment 6 bases; nucleotides outside the gene matches: 12. The CDR3 is 16 residues long.

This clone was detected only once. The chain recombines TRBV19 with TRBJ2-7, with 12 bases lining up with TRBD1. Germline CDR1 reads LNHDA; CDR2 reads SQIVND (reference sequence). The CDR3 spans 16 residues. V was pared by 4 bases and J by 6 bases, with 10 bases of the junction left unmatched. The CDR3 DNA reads TGTGCCAGTAGTACGCAGGGGGGACAGGGGGCCTTCGAGCAGTACTTC. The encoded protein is CASSTQGGQGAFEQYF. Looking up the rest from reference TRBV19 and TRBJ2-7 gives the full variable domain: DGGITQSPKYLFRKEGQNVTLSCEQNLNHDAMYWYRQDPGQGLRLIYYSQIVNDFQKGDIAEGYSVSREKKESFPLTVTSAQKNPTAFYLCASSTQGGQGAFEQYFGPGTRLTVT.

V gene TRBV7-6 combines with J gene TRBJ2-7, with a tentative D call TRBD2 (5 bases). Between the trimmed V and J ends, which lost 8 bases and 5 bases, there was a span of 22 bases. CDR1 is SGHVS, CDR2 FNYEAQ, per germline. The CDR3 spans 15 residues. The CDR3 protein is CASAVGGLPGNEQYF. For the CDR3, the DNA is TGTGCCAGCGCGGTGGGTGGGCTGCCGGGAAACGAGCAGTACTTC.